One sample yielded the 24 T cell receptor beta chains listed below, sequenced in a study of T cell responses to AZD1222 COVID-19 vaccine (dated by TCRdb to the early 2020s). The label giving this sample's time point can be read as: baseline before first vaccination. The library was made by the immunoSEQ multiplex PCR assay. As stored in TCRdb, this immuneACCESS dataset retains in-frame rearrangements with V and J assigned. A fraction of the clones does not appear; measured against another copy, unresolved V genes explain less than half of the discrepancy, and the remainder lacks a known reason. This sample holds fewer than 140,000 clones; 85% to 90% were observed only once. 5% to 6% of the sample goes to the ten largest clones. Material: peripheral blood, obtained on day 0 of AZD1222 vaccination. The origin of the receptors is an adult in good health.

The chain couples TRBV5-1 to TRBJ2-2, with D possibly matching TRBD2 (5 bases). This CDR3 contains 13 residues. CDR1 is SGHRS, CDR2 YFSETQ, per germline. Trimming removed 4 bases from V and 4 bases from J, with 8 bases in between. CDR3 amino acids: CASSPAGTGELFF. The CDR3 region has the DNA TGCGCCAGCAGCCCCGCGGGCACCGGGGAGCTGTTTTTT.

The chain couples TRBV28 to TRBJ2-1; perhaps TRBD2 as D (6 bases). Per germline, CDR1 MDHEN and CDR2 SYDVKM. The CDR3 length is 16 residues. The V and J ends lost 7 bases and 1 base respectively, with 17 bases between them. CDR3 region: CASKYKGGGSYNEQFF. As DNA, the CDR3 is TGTGCCAGCAAATATAAGGGAGGAGGGTCCTACAATGAGCAGTTCTTC.

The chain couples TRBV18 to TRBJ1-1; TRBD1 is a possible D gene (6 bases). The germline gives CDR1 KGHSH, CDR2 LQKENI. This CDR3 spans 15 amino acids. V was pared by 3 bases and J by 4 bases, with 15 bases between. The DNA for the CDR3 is TGTGCCAGCTCACCCCCACATGGAGGGGGCACTGAAGCTTTCTTT. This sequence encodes CASSPPHGGGTEAFF.

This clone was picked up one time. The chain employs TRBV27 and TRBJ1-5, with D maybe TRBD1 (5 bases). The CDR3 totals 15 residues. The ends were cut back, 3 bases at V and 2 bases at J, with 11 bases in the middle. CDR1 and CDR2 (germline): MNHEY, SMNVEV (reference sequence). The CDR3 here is CASSLIQGGNQPQHF. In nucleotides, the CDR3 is TGTGCCAGCAGTTTGATTCAGGGTGGCAATCAGCCCCAGCATTTT.

The CDR3 is CASSQAVKIAEQFF. CDR3 in DNA: TGTGCCAGCAGCCAAGCCGTAAAAATAGCCGAGCAGTTCTTC. The rearrangement links TRBV3-1 (or the pseudogene TRBV3-2) to TRBJ2-1; D unclear. Germline V gene data show CDR1 as LGHDT and CDR2 as YNNKEL (reference sequence). This CDR3 region has 14 residues. V gave up 1 base and J gave up 10 bases, with 14 bases separating them.

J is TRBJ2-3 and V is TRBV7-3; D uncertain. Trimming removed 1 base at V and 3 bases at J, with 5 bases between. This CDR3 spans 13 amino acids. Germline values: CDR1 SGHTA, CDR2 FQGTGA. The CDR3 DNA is TGTGCCAGCAGCTTAAGGAGAACAGATACGCAGTATTTT. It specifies CASSLRRTDTQYF. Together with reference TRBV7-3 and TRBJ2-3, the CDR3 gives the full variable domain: GAGVSQTPSNKVTEKGKYVELRCDPISGHTALYWYRQSLGQGPEFLIYFQGTGAADDSGLPNDRFFAVRPEGSVSTLKIQRTERGDSAVYLCASSLRRTDTQYFGPGTRLTVL.

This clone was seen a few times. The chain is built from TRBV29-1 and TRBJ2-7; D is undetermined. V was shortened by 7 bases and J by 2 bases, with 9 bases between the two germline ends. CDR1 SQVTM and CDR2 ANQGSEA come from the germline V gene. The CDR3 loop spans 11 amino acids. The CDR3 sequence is CSAGRTYEQYF. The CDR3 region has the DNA TGCAGCGCTGGACGGACCTACGAGCAGTACTTC.

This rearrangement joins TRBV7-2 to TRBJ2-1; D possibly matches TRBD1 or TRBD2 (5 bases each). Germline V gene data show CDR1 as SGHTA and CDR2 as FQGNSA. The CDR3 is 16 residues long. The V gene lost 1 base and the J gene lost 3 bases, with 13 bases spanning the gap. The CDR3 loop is CASSLGAGTVYNEQFF. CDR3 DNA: TGTGCCAGCAGCTTAGGGGCAGGGACGGTCTACAATGAGCAGTTCTTC. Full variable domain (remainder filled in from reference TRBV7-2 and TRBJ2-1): GAGVSQSPSNKVTEKGKDVELRCDPISGHTALYWYRQSLGQGLEFLIYFQGNSAPDKSGLPSDRFSAERTGGSVSTLTIQRTQQEDSAVYLCASSLGAGTVYNEQFFGPGTRLTVL.

The CDR3 loop is CASSPDRPYEQYF. The CDR3 nucleotides read TGTGCCAGCAGCCCGGACAGGCCGTACGAGCAGTACTTC. This rearrangement joins TRBV3-1 (or the pseudogene TRBV3-2) to TRBJ2-7; 7 positions match TRBD1. CDR3 length equals 13 residues. Germline values: CDR1 LGHDT, CDR2 YNNKEL (reference sequence). V shed 4 bases, J shed 4 bases, and the junction held 4 bases outside the gene matches.

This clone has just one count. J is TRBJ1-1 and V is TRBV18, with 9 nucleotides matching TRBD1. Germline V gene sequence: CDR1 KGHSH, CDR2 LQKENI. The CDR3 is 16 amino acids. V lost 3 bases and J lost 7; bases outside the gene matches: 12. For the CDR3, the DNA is TGTGCCAGCTCACCCGGACAGGGGAGTACGTACGGTGAAGCTTTCTTT. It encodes CASSPGQGSTYGEAFF.

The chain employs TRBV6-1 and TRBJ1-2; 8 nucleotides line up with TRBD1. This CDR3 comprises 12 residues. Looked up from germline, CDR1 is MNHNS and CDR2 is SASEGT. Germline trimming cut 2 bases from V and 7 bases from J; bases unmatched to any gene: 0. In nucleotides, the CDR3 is TGTGCCAGCAGTGAACAGGGGGCTGGCTACACCTTC. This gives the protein CASSEQGAGYTF.

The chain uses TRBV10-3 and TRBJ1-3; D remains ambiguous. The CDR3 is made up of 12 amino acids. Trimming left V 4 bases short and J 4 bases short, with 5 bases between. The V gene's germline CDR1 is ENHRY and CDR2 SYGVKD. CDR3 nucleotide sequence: TGTGCCATCAGTGTCAGGGGAAACACCATATATTTT. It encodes CAISVRGNTIYF.

CDR3 in amino acids: CSVGGVGYGYTF. The CDR3 bases are TGCAGCGTTGGCGGGGTTGGCTATGGCTACACCTTC. The V and J genes are TRBV29-1 and TRBJ1-2; D is unclear. Germline CDR1 reads SQVTM; CDR2 reads ANQGSEA. Trimming removed 4 bases at V and 4 bases at J, with 10 bases between. The CDR3 loop spans 12 amino acids.

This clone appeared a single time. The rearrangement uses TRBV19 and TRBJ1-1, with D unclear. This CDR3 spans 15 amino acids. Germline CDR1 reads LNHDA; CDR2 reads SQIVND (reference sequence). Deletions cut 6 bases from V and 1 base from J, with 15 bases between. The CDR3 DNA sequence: TGTGCCAGTAGCCAATGGGCAGCGCGGAACACTGAAGCTTTCTTT. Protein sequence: CASSQWAARNTEAFF.

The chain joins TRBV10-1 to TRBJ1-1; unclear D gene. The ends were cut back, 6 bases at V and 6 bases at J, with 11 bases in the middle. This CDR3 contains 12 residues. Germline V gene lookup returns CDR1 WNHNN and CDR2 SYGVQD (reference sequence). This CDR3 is CASSPGRAEAFF. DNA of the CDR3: TGCGCCAGCAGCCCAGGTAGGGCTGAAGCTTTCTTT.

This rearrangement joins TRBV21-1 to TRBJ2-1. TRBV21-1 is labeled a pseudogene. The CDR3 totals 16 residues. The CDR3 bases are TGTGCCAGCAGCAAAGTCACGGCAGCTATATACAATGAGCAGTTCTTC. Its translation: CASSKVTAAIYNEQFF.

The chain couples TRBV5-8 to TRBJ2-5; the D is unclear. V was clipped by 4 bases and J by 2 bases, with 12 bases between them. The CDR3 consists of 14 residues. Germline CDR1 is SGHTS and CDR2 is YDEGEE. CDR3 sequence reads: CASSPGRFQETQYF. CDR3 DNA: TGTGCCAGCAGCCCAGGACGGTTTCAAGAGACCCAGTACTTC.

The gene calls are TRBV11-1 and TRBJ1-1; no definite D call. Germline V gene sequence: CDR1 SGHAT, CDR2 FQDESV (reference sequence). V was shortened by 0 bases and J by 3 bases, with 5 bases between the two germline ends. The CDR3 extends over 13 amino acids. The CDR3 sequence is CASSLASYTEAFF. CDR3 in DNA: TGTGCCAGCAGCTTAGCCTCATACACTGAAGCTTTCTTT.

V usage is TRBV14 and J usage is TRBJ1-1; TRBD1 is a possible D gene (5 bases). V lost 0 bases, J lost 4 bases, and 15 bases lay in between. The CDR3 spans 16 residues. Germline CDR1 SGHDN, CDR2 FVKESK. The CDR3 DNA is TGTGCCAGCAGCCAAGAACCAGGGTTGTTAGTCACTGAAGCTTTCTTT. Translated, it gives CASSQEPGLLVTEAFF.

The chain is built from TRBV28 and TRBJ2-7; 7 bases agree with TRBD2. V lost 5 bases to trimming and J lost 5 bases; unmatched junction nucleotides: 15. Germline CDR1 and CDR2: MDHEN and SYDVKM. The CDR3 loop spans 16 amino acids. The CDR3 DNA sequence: TGTGCCAGCAGTCCTCCGGCGGGGGTTCCCTTCCACGAGCAGTACTTC. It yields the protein CASSPPAGVPFHEQYF.

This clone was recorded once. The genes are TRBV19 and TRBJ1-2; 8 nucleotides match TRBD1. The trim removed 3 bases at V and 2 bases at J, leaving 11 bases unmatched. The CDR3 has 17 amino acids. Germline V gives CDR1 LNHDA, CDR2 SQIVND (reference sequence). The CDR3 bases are TGTGCCAGTAGTATTGGCGACTACCGGACAGGGAACTATGGCTACACCTTC. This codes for CASSIGDYRTGNYGYTF. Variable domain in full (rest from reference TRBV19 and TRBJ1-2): DGGITQSPKYLFRKEGQNVTLSCEQNLNHDAMYWYRQDPGQGLRLIYYSQIVNDFQKGDIAEGYSVSREKKESFPLTVTSAQKNPTAFYLCASSIGDYRTGNYGYTFGSGTRLTVV.

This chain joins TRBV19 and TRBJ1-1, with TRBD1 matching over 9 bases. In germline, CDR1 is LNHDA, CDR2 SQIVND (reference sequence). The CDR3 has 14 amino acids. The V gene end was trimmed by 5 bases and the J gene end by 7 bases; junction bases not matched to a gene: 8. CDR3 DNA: TGTGCCAGTAGTGACAGGGGGAAAACCCTTGAAGCTTTCTTT. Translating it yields CASSDRGKTLEAFF.

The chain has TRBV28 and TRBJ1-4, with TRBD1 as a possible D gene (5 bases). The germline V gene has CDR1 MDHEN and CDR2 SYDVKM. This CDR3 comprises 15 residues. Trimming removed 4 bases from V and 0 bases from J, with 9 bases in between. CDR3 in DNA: TGTGCCAGCAGTTGGGACGGCGCAACTAATGAAAAACTGTTTTTT. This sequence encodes CASSWDGATNEKLFF.

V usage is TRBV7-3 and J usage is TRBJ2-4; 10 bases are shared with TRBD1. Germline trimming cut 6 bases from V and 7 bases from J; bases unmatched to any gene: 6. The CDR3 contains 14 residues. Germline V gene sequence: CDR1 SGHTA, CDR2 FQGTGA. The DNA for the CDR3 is TGTGCCAGCAGTAGCGGGACAGGGGAGAACATTCAGTACTTC. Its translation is CASSSGTGENIQYF.